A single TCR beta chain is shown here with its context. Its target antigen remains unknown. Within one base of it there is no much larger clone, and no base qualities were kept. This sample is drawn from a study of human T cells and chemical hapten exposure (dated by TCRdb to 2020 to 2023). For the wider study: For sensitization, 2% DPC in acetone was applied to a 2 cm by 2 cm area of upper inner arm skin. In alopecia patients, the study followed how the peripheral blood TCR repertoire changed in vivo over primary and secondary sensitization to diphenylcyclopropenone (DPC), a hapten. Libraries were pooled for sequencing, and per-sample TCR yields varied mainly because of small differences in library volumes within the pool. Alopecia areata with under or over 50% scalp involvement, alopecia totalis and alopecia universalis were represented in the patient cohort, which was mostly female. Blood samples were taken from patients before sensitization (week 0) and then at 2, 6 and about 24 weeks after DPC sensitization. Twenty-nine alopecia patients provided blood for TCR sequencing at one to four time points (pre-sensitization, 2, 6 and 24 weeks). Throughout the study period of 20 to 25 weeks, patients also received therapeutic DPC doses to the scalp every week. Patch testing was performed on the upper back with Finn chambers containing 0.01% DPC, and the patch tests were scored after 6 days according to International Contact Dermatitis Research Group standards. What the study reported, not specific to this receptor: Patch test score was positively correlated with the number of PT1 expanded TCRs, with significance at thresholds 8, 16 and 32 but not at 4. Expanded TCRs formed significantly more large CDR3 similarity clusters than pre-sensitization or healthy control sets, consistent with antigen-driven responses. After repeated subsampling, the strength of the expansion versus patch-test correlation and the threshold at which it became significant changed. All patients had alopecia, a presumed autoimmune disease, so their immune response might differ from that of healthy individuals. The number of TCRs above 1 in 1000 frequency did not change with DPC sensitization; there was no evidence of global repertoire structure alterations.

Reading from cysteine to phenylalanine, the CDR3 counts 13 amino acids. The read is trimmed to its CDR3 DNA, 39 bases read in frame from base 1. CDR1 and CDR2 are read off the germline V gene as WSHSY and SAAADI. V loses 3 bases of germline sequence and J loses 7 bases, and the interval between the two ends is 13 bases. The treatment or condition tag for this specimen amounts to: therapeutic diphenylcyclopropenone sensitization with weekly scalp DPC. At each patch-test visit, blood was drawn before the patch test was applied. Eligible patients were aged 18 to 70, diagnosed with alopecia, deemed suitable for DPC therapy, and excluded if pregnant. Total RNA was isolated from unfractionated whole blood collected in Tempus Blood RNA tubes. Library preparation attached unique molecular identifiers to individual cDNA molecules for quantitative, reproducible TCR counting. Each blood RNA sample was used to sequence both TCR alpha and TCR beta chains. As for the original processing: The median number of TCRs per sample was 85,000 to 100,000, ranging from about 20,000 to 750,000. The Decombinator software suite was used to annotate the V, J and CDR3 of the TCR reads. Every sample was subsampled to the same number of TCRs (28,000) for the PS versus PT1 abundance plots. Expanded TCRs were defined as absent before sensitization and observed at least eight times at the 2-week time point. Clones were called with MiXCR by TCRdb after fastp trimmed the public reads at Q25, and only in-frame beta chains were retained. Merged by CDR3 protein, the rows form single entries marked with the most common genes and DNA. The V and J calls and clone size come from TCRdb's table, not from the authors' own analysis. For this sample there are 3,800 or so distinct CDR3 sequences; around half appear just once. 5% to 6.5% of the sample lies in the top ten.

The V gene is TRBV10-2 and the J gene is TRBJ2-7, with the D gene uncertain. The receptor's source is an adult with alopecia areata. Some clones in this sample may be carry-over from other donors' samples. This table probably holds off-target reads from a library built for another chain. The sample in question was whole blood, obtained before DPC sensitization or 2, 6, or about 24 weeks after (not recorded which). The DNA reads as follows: TGCGCCAGCAGTGACAATGGCCAGCGTGAGCAGTACTTC. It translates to CASSDNGQREQYF.